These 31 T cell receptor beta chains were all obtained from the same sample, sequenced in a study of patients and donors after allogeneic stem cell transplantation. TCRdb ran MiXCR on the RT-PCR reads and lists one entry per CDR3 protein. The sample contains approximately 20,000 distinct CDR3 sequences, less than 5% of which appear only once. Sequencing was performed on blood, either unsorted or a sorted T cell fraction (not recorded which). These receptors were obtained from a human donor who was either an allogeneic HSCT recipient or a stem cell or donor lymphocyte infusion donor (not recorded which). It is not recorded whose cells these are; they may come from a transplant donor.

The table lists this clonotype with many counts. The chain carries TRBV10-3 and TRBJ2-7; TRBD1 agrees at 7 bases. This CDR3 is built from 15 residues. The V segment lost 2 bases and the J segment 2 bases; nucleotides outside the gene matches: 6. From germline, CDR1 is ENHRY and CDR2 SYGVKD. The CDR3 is CAISEGYGTAYEQYF. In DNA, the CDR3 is TGTGCCATCAGTGAGGGCTATGGGACAGCCTACGAGCAGTACTTC.

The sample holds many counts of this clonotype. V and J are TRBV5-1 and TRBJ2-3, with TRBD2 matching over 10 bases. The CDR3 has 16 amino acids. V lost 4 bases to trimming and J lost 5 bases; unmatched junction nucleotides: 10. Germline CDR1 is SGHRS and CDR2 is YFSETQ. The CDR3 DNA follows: TGCGCCAGCAGCGTCCTCGCTAGCGGGGGAGAAGATACGCAGTATTTT. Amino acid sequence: CASSVLASGGEDTQYF.

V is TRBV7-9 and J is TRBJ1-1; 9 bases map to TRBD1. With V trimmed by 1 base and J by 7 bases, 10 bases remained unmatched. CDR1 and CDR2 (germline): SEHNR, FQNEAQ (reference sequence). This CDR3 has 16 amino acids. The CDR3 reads CASSLGWDRAGDEAFF. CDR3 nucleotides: TGTGCCAGCAGCTTAGGGTGGGACAGGGCGGGGGATGAAGCTTTCTTT.

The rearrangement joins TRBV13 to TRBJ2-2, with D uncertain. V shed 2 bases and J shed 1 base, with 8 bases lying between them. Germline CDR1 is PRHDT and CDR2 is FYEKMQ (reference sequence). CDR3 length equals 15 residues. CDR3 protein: CASSLSQKNTGELFF. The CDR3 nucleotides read TGTGCCAGCAGCTTAAGCCAGAAGAACACCGGGGAGCTGTTTTTT.

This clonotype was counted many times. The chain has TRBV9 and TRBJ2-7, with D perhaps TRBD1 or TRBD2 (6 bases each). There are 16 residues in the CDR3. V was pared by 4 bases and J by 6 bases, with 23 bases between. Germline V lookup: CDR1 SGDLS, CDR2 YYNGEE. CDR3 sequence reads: CASSFRPDGGDGEQYF. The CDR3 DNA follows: TGTGCCAGCAGCTTCCGACCTGACGGGGGCGATGGCGAGCAGTACTTC.

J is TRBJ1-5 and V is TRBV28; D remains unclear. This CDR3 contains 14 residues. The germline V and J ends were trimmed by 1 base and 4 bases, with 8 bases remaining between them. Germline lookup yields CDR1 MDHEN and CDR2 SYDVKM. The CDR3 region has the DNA TGTGCCAGCAGTTTATTCTCGGGGAATCAGCCCCAGCATTTT. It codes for CASSLFSGNQPQHF.

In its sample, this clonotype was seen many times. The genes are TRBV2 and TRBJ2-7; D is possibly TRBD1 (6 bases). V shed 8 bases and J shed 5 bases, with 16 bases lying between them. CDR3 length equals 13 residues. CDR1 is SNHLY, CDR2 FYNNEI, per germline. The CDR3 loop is CASVRGSWDEQYF. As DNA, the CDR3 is TGTGCCAGCGTCAGGGGCTCTTGGGACGAGCAGTACTTC.

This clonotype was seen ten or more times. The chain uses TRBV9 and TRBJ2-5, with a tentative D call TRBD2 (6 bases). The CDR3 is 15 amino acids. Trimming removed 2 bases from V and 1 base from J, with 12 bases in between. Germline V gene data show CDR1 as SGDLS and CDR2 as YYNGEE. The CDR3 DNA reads TGTGCCAGCAGCGTTGGAGGGAGGCCCCAAGAGACCCAGTACTTC. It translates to CASSVGGRPQETQYF.

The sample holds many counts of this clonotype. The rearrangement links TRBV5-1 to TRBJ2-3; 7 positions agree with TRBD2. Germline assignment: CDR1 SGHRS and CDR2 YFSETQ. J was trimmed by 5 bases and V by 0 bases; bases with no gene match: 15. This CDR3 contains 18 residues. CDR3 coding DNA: TGCGCCAGCAGCTTGGCGGTCGCTAGCGGCCTGTCTGGAGATACGCAGTATTTT. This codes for CASSLAVASGLSGDTQYF.

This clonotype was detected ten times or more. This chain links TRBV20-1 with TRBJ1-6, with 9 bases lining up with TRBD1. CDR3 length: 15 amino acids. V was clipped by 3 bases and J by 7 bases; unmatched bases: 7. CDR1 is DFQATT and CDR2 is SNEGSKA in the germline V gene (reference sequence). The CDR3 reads CSARVRGQGNSPLHF. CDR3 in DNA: TGCAGTGCTAGGGTCCGGGGACAGGGAAATTCACCCCTCCACTTT.

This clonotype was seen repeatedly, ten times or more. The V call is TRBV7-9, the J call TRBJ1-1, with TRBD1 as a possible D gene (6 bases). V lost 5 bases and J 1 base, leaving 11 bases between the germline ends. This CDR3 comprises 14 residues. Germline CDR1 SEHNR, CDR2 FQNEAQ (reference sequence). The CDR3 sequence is CASSHWGPNTEAFF. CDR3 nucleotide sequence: TGTGCCAGCAGCCATTGGGGGCCGAACACTGAAGCTTTCTTT.

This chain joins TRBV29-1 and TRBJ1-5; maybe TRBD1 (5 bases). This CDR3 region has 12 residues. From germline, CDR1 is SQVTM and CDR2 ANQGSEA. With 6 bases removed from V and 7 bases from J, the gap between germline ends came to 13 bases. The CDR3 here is CSVERGLQPQHF. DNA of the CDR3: TGCAGCGTCGAAAGGGGTTTACAGCCCCAGCATTTT.

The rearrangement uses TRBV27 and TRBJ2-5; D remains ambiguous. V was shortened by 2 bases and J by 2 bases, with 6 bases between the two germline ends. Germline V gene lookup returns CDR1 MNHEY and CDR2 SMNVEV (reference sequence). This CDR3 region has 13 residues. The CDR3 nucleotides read TGTGCCAGCAGTTTACCGAATCAAGAGACCCAGTACTTC. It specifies CASSLPNQETQYF.

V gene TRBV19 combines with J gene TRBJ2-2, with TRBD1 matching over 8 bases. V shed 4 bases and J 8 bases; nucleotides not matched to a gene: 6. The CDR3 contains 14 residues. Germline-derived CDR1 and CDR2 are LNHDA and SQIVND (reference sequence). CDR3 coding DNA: TGTGCCAGTAGTAAAGGACAGGGTTCGGGGGAGCTGTTTTTT. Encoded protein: CASSKGQGSGELFF.

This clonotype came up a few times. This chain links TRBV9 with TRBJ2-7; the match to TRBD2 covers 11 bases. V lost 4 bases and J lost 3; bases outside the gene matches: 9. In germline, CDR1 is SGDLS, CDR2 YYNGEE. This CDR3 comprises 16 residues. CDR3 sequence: CASSSRAGTSGYEQYF. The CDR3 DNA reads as TGTGCCAGCAGCTCCCGAGCCGGGACTAGCGGCTACGAGCAGTACTTC.

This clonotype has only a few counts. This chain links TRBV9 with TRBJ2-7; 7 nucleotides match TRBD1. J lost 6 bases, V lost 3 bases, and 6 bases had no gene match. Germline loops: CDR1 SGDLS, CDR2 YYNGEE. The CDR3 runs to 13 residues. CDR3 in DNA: TGTGCCAGCAGCGCCCTGACAGGGTCCGAGCAGTACTTC. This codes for CASSALTGSEQYF.

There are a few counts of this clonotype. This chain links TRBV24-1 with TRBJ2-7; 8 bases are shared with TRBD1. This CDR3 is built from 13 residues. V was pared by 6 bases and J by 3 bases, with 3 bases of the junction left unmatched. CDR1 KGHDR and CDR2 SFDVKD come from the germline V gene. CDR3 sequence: CATSQGQGYEQYF. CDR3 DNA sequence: TGTGCCACCAGTCAAGGACAGGGCTACGAGCAGTACTTC.

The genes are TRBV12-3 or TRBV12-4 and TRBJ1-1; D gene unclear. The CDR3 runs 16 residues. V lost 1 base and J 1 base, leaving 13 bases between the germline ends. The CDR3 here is CASSLGASLGNTEAFF. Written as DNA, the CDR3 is TGTGCCAGCAGTTTAGGAGCTTCGCTAGGGAACACTGAAGCTTTCTTT.

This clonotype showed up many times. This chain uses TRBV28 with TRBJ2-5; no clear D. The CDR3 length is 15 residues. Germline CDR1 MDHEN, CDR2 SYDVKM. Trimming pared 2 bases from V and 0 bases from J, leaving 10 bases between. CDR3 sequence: CASSLAGTHQETQYF. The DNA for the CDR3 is TGTGCCAGCAGTTTAGCAGGAACCCACCAAGAGACCCAGTACTTC.

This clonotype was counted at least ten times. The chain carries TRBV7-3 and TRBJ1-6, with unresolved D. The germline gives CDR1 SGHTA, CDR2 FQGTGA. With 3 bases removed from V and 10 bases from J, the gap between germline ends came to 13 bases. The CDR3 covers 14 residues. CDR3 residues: CASSLTGYSSPLHF. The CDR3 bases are TGTGCCAGCAGCTTGACTGGTTATAGCTCACCCCTCCACTTT.

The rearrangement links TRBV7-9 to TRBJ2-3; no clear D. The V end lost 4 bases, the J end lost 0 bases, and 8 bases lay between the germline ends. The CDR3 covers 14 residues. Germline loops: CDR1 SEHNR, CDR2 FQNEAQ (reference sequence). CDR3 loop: CASSSLYSTDTQYF. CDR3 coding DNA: TGTGCCAGCAGCTCCCTCTATAGCACAGATACGCAGTATTTT.

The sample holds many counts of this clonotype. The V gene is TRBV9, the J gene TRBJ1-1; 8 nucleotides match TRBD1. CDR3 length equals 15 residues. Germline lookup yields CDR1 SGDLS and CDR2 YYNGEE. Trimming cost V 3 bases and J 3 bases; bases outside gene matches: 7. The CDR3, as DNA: TGTGCCAGCAGCGGTACCCCACAGGGGGACACTGAAGCTTTCTTT. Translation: CASSGTPQGDTEAFF.

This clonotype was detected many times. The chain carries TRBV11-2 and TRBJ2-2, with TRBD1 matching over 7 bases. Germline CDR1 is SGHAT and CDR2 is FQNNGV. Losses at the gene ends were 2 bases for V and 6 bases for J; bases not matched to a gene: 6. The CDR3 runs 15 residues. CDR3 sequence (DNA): TGTGCCAGCAGCTTACGGACAGGTCCGTCCGGGGAGCTGTTTTTT. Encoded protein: CASSLRTGPSGELFF.

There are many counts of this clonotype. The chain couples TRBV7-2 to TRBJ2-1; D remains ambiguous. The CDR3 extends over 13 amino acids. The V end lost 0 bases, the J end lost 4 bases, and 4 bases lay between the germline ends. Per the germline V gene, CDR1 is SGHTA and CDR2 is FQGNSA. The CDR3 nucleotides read TGTGCCAGCAGCTTAGCTAGGTACAATGAGCAGTTCTTC. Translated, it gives CASSLARYNEQFF.

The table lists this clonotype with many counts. CDR3 amino acids: CASTSSSGTTYEQYF. The CDR3 DNA reads TGTGCCAGCACCTCCTCTAGCGGTACCACCTACGAGCAGTACTTC. V and J are TRBV11-2 and TRBJ2-7; TRBD2 agrees at 7 bases. Germline CDR1 reads SGHAT; CDR2 reads FQNNGV. J lost 2 bases, V lost 7 bases, and 11 bases had no gene match. The CDR3 is 15 residues long. Variable domain in full (rest from reference TRBV11-2 and TRBJ2-7): EAGVAQSPRYKIIEKRQSVAFWCNPISGHATLYWYQQILGQGPKLLIQFQNNGVVDDSQLPKDRFSAERLKGVDSTLKIQPAKLEDSAVYLCASTSSSGTTYEQYFGPGTRLTVT.

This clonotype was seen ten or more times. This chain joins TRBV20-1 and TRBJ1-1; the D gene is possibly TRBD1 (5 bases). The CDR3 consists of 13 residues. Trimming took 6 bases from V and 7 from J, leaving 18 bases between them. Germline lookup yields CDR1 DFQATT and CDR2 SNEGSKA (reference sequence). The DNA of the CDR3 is TGCAGTGCAAGGACGGGGGTATCCAGTGAAGCTTTCTTT. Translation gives CSARTGVSSEAFF.

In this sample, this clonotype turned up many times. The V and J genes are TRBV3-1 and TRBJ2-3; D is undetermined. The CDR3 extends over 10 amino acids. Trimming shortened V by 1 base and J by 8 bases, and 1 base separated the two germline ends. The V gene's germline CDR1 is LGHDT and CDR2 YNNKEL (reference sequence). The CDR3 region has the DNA TGTGCCAGCAGCCAAGGTACGCAGTATTTT. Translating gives CASSQGTQYF.

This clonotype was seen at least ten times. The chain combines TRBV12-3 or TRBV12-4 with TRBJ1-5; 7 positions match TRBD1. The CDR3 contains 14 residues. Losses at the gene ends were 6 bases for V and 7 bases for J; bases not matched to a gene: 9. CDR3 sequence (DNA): TGTGCCAGCAGAAAAACAGGGGACGGGCAGCCCCAGCATTTT. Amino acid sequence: CASRKTGDGQPQHF.

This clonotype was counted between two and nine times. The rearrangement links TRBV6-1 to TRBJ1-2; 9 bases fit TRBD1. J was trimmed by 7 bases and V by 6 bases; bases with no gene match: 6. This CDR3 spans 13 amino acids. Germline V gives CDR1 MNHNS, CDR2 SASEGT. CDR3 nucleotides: TGTGCCAGCAGACAGGGGGCGCTGGGTGGCTACACCTTC. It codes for CASRQGALGGYTF.

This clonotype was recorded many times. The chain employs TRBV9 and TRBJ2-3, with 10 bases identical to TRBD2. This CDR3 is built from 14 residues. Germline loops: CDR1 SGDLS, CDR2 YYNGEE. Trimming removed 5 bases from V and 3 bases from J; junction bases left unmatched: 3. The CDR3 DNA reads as TGTGCCAGCAGTTGGACTAGCGGTACAGATACGCAGTATTTT. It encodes CASSWTSGTDTQYF.

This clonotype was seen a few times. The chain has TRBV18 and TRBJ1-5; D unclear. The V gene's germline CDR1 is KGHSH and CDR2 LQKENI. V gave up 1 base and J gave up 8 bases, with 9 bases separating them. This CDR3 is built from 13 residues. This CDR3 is CASSPRRSEPQHF. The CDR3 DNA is TGTGCCAGCTCACCACGCAGATCGGAGCCCCAGCATTTT.